This T cell receptor (beta chain) was profiled in a study of blood T cells in healthy people across ages. Regarding the study as a whole: A strong correlation was seen between TCR beta diversity and naive T cell percentage.

With a J-beta primer mix and a sample-barcoded 5' primer, a second PCR ran roughly 7 to 11 cycles. Template switching added a 12-random-nucleotide identifier to every cDNA molecule. Each single sample gave us at least 3 million CDR3-containing paired-end reads. TCRdb called the 5' RACE reads again in MiXCR, with one record for every CDR3 protein. The table lists about 780,000 distinct CDR3 sequences, 35% to 60% of them singletons. Germline V CDR1 and CDR2: LGHDT, YNNKEL (reference sequence). The junction had 6 bases not matched to a gene; V was cut back by 1 base and J by 7 bases. This CDR3 has 15 residues. This clonotype was counted only a few times. Its antigen is still unknown. Samples had at least 6.5 million PBMCs isolated from them.

The receptor's source is a man older than 75 in good health. The chain couples TRBV3-1 to TRBJ2-1, with 8 bases that match TRBD1. The sample consisted of blood. The CDR3 loop reads CASSQGRGHGNEQFF. CDR3 bases: TGTGCCAGCAGCCAAGGCAGGGGGCATGGGAATGAGCAGTTCTTC.